A single T cell receptor (beta chain) is shown here with its context. As yet, its antigen is unknown. The CDR3 totals 14 residues. From germline, CDR1 is SQVTM and CDR2 ANQGSEA. The data were obtained in a study of cytomegalovirus exposure and HLA in healthy donors. Study in general: An early data release held 80 million or so unique TCRs from HLA-typed donors.

Findings of the study overall: A later analysis showed TCR association rates differing by HLA locus, peaking at DRB1 and lowest at HLA-C.

13 Jbeta primers and 60 Vbeta primers were used for the PCR. Sequencing was performed with immunoSEQ multiplex PCR; in TCRdb, only in-frame clones are kept and a portion is missing. The sample shows some 97,000 clones, over 60% of them seen only once. The chain recombines TRBV29-1 with TRBJ2-5; tentative D call: TRBD2 (5 bases). The end of the DNA is better explained by TRBJ2-7, so the J call may be wrong. The sequence was obtained from a female donor in good health and CMV-seropositive. Sequencing used PBMCs. DNA for the CDR3: TGCAGCGTTGTTAGAGGGCCGGCTATATCCGAGCAGTACTTC. This encodes CSVVRGPAISEQYF.